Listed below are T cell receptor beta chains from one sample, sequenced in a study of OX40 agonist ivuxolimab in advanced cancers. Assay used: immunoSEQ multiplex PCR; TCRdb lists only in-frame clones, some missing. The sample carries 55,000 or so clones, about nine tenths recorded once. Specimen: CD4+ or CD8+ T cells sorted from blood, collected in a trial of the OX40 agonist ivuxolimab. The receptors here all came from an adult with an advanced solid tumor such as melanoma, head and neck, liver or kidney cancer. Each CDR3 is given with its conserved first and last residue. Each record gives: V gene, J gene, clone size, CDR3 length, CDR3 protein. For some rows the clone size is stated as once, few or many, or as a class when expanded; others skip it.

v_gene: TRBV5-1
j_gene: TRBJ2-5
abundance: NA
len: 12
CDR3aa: CASSLVQETQYF

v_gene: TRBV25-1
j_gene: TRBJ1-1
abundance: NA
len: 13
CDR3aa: CASSRGVNTEAFF

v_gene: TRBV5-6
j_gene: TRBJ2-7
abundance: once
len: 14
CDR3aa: CASSLQGFPYEQYF

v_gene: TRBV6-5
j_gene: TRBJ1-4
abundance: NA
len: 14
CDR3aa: CASSSGQRREKLFF

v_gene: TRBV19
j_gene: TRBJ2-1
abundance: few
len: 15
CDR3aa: CASSLSGRALNEQFF

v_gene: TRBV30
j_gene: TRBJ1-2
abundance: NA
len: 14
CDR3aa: CAWSDAGLRAGYTF

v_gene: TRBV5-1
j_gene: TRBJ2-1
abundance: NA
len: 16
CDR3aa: CASSLEGASSYNEQFF

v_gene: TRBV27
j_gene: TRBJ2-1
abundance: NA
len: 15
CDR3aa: CASRETLDSYNEQFF

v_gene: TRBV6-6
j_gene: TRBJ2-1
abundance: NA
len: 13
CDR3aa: CASSYELAGKQFF

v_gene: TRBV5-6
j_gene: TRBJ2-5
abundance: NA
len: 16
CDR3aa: CASSFLAGGSQETQYF

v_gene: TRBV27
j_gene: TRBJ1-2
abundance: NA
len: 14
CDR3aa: CASSFGDRDYGYTF

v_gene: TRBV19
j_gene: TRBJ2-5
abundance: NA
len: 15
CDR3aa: CASSLGLAVAETQYF

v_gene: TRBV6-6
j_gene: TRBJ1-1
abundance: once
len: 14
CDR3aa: CASSPRGPNTEAFF

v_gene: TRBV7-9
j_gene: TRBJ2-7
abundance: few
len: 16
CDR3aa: CASSLAIAGSSYEQYF

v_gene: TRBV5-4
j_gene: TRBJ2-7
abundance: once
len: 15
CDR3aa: CASSSSGTGSYEQYF

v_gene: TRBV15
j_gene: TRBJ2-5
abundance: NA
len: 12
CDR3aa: CATSFSRETQYF

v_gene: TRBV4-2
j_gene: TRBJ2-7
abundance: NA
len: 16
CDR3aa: CASSHPGPQVSYEQYF

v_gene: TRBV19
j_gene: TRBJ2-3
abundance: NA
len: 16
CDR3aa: CASSPRDRGLGDTQYF

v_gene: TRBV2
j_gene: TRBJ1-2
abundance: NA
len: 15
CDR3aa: CASSESHLANYGYTF

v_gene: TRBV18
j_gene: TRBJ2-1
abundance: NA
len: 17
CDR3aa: CASSPPRLEHSYNEQFF

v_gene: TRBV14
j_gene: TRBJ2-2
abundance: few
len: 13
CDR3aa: CASSQRLDGELFF

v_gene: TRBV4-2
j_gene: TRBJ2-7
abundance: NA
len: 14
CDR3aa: CASSQGTSSYEQYF

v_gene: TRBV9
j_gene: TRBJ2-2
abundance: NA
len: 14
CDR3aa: CASSPPLNTGELFF

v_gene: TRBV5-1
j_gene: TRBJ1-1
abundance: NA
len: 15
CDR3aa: CASSSHRAANTEAFF

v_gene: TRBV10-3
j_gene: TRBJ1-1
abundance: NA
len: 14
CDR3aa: CAIRSASKNTEAFF

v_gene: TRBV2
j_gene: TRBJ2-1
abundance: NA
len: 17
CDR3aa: CASNTPLLSSSYNEQFF

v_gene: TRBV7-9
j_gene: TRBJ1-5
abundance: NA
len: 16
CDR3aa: CASSLARGRSNQPQHF

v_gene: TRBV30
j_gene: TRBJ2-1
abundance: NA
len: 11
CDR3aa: CAWRARNEQFF

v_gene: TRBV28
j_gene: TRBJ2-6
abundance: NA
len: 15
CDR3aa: CASLDGNSGANVLTF

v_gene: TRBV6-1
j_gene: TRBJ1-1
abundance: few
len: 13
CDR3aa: CASREVMNTEAFF

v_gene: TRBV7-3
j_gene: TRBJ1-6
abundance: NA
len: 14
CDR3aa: CASSSTGSRSPLHF

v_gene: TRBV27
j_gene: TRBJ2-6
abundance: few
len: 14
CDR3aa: CASSGSSGANVLTF

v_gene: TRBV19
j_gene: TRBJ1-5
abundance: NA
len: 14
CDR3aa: CATRRDRGPGPQHF

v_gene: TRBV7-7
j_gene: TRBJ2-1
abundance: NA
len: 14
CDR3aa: CASSPLTSSHEQFF

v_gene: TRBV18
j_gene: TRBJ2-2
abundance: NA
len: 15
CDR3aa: CASSPGQSNTGELFF

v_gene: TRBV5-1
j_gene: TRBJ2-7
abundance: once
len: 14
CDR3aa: CASSPRSGAYEQYF

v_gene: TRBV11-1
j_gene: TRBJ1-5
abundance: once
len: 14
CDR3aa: CASSLDPNNQPQHF

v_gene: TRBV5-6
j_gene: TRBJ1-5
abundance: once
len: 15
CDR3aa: CASSSLGDFPRPQHF

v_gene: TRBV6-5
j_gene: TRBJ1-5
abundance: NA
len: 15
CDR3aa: CASRSGQVGYQPQHF

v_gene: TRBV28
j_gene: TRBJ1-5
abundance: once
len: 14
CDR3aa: CASIKGGDYQPQHF

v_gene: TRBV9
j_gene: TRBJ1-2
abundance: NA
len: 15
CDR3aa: CASSPSGQYNYGYTF

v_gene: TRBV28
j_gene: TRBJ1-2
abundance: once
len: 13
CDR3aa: CASSLSGGYGYTF

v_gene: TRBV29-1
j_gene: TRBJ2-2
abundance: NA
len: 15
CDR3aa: CSVEDYSLNTGELFF

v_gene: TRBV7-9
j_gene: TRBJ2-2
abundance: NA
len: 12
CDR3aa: CVCGRSTGELFF

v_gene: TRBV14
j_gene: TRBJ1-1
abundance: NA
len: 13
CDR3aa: CASSQVGNTEAFF

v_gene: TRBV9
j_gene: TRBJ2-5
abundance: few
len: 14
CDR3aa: CASSVEGIQETQYF

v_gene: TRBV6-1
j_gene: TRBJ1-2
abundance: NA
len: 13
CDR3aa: CASSEVGQGGYTF

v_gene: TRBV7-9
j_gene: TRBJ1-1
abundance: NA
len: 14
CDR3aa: CASSQGLLNTEAFF

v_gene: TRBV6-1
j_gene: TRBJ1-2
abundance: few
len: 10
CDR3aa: CASRQDGYTF